This entry features one T cell receptor (beta chain) sequence. Its cognate antigen is unknown. This record belongs to a study of T cell responses to AZD1222 COVID-19 vaccine. Study-level findings and limits: Reportedly, nearly half the spike-specific TCRs target unmutated variant regions. Following two doses of AZD1222, Spike-specific TCR breadth and depth rose. Donors in the cohort were predominantly white British and more often female, and clonal diversity was possibly underestimated. After the peak T cell response, and only then, were repertoires sampled.

Libraries were prepared by immunoSEQ multiplex PCR; TCRdb keeps only in-frame clonotypes and omits some of them. The repertoire holds 90,000 to 150,000 clones, 80% to 90% seen once, with 6% to 8% in the top ten. The CDR3 is made up of 16 amino acids. Germline loops: CDR1 SGHRS, CDR2 YFSETQ. Deletions cut 2 bases from V and 8 bases from J, with 20 bases between. The sample in question was peripheral blood, obtained on day 0 of AZD1222 vaccination. The receptor's source is an adult in good health. The chain recombines TRBV5-1 with TRBJ2-1, with D perhaps matching TRBD1 (6 bases). In DNA, the CDR3 is TGCGCCAGCAGCTTAGGACAGTTAAGACCGCTGGATGAGCAGTTCTTC. Amino acids: CASSLGQLRPLDEQFF.